This paragraph reports one T cell receptor (beta chain). The sample comes from a study of control samples from healthy donors and cancer patients. Using immunoSEQ multiplex PCR, the repertoire was profiled, and TCRdb retains in-frame clones only, with some absent. The profile covers over 150,000 clones, with 94% appearing a single time and 1.1% to 1.5% taken by the ten largest. CDR1 is SGHTA and CDR2 is FQGNSA in the germline V gene. V shed 8 bases, J shed 6 bases, and the junction held 14 bases outside the gene matches. The CDR3 spans 16 residues. The V gene is TRBV7-2, the J gene TRBJ1-5, with 9 bases that match TRBD1. The sequenced sample was blood. The sequence was obtained from a woman under 30 in good health. The DNA of the CDR3 is TGTGCCAGCGGCGAACAGGGGGCAGGGTCGATTCAGCCCCAGCATTTT. This translates into CASGEQGAGSIQPQHF.